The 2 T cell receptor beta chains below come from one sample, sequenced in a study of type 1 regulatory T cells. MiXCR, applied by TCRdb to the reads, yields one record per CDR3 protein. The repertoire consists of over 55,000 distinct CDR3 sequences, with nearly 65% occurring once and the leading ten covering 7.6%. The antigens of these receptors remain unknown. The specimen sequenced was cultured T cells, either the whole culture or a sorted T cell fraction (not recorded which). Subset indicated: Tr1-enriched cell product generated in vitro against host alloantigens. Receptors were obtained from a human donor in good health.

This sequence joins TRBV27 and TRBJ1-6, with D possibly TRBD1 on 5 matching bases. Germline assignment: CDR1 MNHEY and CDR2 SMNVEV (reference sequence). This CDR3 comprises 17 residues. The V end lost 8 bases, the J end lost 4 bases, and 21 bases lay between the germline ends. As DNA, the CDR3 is TGTGCCAGCCGCGTTTACGGGGGTTTGGGTTATAATTCACCCCTCCACTTT. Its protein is CASRVYGGLGYNSPLHF.

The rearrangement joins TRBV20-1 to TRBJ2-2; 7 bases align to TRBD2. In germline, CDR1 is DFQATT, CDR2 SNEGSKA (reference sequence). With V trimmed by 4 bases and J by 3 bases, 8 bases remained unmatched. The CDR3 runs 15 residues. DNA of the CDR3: TGCAGTGCTATTCGGGGAGGGCCGGACACCGGGGAGCTGTTTTTT. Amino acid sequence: CSAIRGGPDTGELFF.